Following are 17 T cell receptor beta chains from one sample sequenced in a study of graft-versus-host responses after intestinal transplantation (dated by TCRdb to the early 2020s). The receptor library was made with the immunoSEQ multiplex PCR assay. Drawn from immuneACCESS, this table holds only the in-frame rearrangements with V and J called that TCRdb kept. Clones are partly lost; checked studies trace under half to an unresolved V gene and leave the rest unexplained. The sample records nearly 100,000 clones, about 93% of which are singletons. Approximately 16% of the sample lies in the top ten. Sequenced here: PBMCs, sampled 450 to 460 days after intestinal transplant. The source of these receptors is a human patient who received an intestinal transplant, so some T cells may come from the graft donor.

The CDR3 reads CASSYSGLLTGELFF. In DNA form, the CDR3 reads TGTGCCAGCAGTTACTCGGGACTACTCACCGGGGAGCTGTTTTTT. The chain joins TRBV6-5 to TRBJ2-2; TRBD2 agrees at 7 bases. The V segment lost 0 bases and the J segment 4 bases; nucleotides outside the gene matches: 2. The V gene's germline CDR1 is MNHEY and CDR2 SVGAGI. CDR3 size: 15 residues.

The chain employs TRBV18 and TRBJ1-3; D uncertain. The CDR3 spans 16 residues. Trimming pared 0 bases from V and 5 bases from J, leaving 14 bases between. Germline V lookup: CDR1 KGHSH, CDR2 LQKENI. The CDR3 DNA reads as TGTGCCAGCTCACCACCAGAAGCAGTGCGTCGAAACACCATATATTTT. Its translation: CASSPPEAVRRNTIYF.

This clone was recorded once. Here the CDR3 DNA reads TGTGCCAGTAGTGGGGTTTCTGGAAACACCATATATTTT. It encodes CASSGVSGNTIYF. The chain links TRBV19 to TRBJ1-3, with D unresolved. The CDR3 extends over 13 amino acids. V dropped 5 bases and J dropped 1 base, with 6 bases sitting between them. CDR1 is LNHDA and CDR2 is SQIVND in the germline V gene (reference sequence).

The V call is TRBV5-1, the J call TRBJ1-1; possible D gene TRBD1, 5 bases. The CDR3 covers 14 residues. The V gene's germline CDR1 is SGHRS and CDR2 YFSETQ. The ends were cut back, 2 bases at V and 0 bases at J, with 8 bases in the middle. CDR3 region: CASSFDRVNTEAFF. CDR3 nucleotides: TGCGCCAGCAGCTTCGACAGAGTGAACACTGAAGCTTTCTTT.

Comment on this clone: An end of the junction does not agree with germline; a read error may underlie this. This chain uses TRBV7-7 with TRBJ2-1, with TRBD2 matching over 9 bases. Germline CDR1 reads SSHAT; CDR2 reads FNYEAQ (reference sequence). The CDR3 consists of 15 residues. The DNA for the CDR3 is TGTGCTAGCAGCCCGCGGGGGGGCCACCACAATGAGCAGTTCTTC. Its protein product is CASSPRGGHHNEQFF.

The chain combines TRBV29-1 with TRBJ2-2; perhaps TRBD2 as D (7 bases). V was cut by 6 bases and J by 7 bases, with 15 bases left in between. The CDR3 length is 13 residues. CDR1 and CDR2 from the germline V gene are SQVTM and ANQGSEA. For the CDR3, the DNA is TGCAGCGTCGTAAGAGGGGGGGACGGGGAGCTGTTTTTT. Protein product: CSVVRGGDGELFF.

About this clone itself: The sample has other DNA sequences that encode this CDR3 too. The chain uses TRBV29-1 and TRBJ2-1; 7 bases fit TRBD2. Losses at the gene ends were 6 bases for V and 0 bases for J; bases not matched to a gene: 5. This CDR3 region has 14 residues. The germline V gene has CDR1 SQVTM and CDR2 ANQGSEA. DNA of the CDR3: TGCAGCGTCCACGGGGGGTTCTCCTACAATGAGCAGTTCTTC. This codes for CSVHGGFSYNEQFF.

The V and J genes are TRBV4-2 and TRBJ2-1, with D unresolved. The length of the CDR3 is 11 residues. Germline V CDR1 and CDR2: LGHNA, YNFKEQ. V dropped 2 bases and J dropped 7 bases, with 3 bases sitting between them. The CDR3 sequence: CASSQSNEQFF. DNA for the CDR3: TGTGCCAGCAGCCAATCGAATGAGCAGTTCTTC.

V and J are TRBV28 and TRBJ2-5, with D possibly TRBD1 on 5 matching bases. The J call is doubtful: the DNA matches TRBJ2-7 better. This CDR3 is built from 12 residues. The germline gives CDR1 MDHEN, CDR2 SYDVKM. The CDR3 reads CASQGAVYEQYF. Written as DNA, the CDR3 is TGTGCCAGCCAGGGCGCTGTTTACGAGCAGTACTTC.

V usage is TRBV19 and J usage is TRBJ1-2, with a tentative D call TRBD1 (6 bases). Germline-derived CDR1 and CDR2 are LNHDA and SQIVND (reference sequence). The CDR3 covers 16 residues. V lost 5 bases and J lost 8, with 24 bases in between. CDR3 sequence: CASSPETGFRVRGYTF. CDR3 DNA: TGTGCCAGTAGTCCAGAAACAGGGTTCCGTGTCAGAGGCTACACCTTC.

The rearrangement joins TRBV27 to TRBJ2-2; possible D gene TRBD1, 6 bases. The ends were cut back, 6 bases at V and 8 bases at J, with 19 bases in the middle. The length of the CDR3 is 15 residues. Germline CDR1 MNHEY, CDR2 SMNVEV (reference sequence). The CDR3 is CASSREQGMAGELFF. CDR3 sequence (DNA): TGTGCCAGCAGCCGCGAACAGGGAATGGCGGGGGAGCTGTTTTTT.

This sequence joins TRBV12-5 and TRBJ1-5, with D hard to call. The V end was cut by 5 bases, the J end by 5 bases, with 7 bases between. Germline V gene data show CDR1 as LGHNT and CDR2 as FRNRAP. This CDR3 is 12 amino acids long. In DNA, the CDR3 is TGTGCTAGTGGTCGGAGCGATCAGCCCCAGCATTTT. Translated, it gives CASGRSDQPQHF.

The CDR3 DNA is TGTGCCAGCAGCGTGAGGGCGGGGGGGCAAGGCACAGATACGCAGTATTTT. This gives the protein CASSVRAGGQGTDTQYF. This chain uses TRBV9 with TRBJ2-3, with TRBD2 matching over 9 bases. V dropped 2 bases and J dropped 1; count of bases not matched to a gene: 8. Germline CDR1 is SGDLS and CDR2 is YYNGEE. The CDR3 loop spans 17 amino acids. Using reference TRBV9 and TRBJ2-3 for the parts outside the CDR3, the full variable domain is DSGVTQTPKHLITATGQRVTLRCSPRSGDLSVYWYQQSLDQGLQFLIQYYNGEERAKGNILERFSAQQFPDLHSELNLSSLELGDSALYFCASSVRAGGQGTDTQYFGPGTRLTVL.

This clone was seen just once. The chain links TRBV5-6 to TRBJ1-2; D is ambiguous. This CDR3 region has 13 residues. Germline CDR1 is SGHDT and CDR2 is YYEEEE. V shed 1 base and J shed 2 bases, with 6 bases lying between them. Written as DNA, the CDR3 is TGTGCCAGCAGCTTGTCAGAAAACTATGGCTACACCTTC. This encodes CASSLSENYGYTF.

The sample holds one count of this clone. This chain connects TRBV6-5 to TRBJ1-6, with D unclear. This CDR3 has 13 residues. In germline, CDR1 is MNHEY, CDR2 SVGAGI. Deletions cut 7 bases from V and 9 bases from J, with 13 bases between. The CDR3, as DNA: TGTGCCAGCATGGGAAGGGTCGGTTCACCCCTCCACTTT. It specifies CASMGRVGSPLHF.

This clone has only a few counts. The chain employs TRBV11-2 and TRBJ2-2; the D is unclear. With 1 base removed from V and 7 bases from J, the gap between germline ends came to 7 bases. This CDR3 has 13 amino acids. Per the germline V gene, CDR1 is SGHAT and CDR2 is FQNNGV. The CDR3 spells CASSLGRSGELFF. CDR3 nucleotides: TGTGCCAGCAGCTTAGGGCGTAGCGGGGAGCTGTTTTTT.

The V and J genes are TRBV27 and TRBJ2-7, with 13 bases that match TRBD2. The CDR3 covers 15 residues. From germline, CDR1 is MNHEY and CDR2 SMNVEV (reference sequence). Trimming at V came to 7 bases and at J to 2 bases, leaving 5 bases not matched to a gene. The CDR3 sequence: CASTTGTSGTYEQYF. The CDR3, as DNA: TGTGCCAGCACCACAGGGACTAGCGGGACCTACGAGCAGTACTTC.